The 24 T cell receptor beta chains below come from one sample, sequenced in a study of cytomegalovirus exposure and HLA in healthy donors. The PCR was carried out with 60 Vbeta primers and 13 Jbeta primers. Some clones are missing from TCRdb's copy, which holds only in-frame ones; the method was immunoSEQ multiplex PCR. The sample includes about 190,000 clones, about 89% seen only once; the top ten take 1% to 1.5%. Sequenced material: PBMCs. The receptors come from a man younger than 40 in good health and CMV-seronegative.

The chain recombines TRBV21-1 with TRBJ2-3; TRBD1 reflects the table's D call only, with no check against the DNA. TRBV21-1 is a known pseudogene. The CDR3 is 15 amino acids. This chain's CDR3 is CASSPHSVITDTQYF. The CDR3 DNA reads as TGTGCCAGCAGCCCCCACAGTGTAATCACAGATACGCAGTATTTT.

The chain has TRBV28 and TRBJ2-2; 15 bases align to TRBD2. Germline CDR1 reads MDHEN; CDR2 reads SYDVKM. CDR3 length: 17 amino acids. The ends lost 5 bases at V and 4 bases at J; junction bases unmatched: 5. The CDR3 bases are TGTGCCAGCAGTCCCCGGACTAGCGGGAGGGTCACCGGGGAGCTGTTTTTT. Its translation: CASSPRTSGRVTGELFF.

The J gene is TRBJ1-1, the V gene TRBV5-1; D not resolved. V shed 1 base and J shed 0 bases, with 7 bases lying between them. The germline V gene has CDR1 SGHRS and CDR2 YFSETQ. The CDR3 length is 14 residues. In DNA, the CDR3 is TGCGCCAGCAGCTTGTCAACGGTGAACACTGAAGCTTTCTTT. As protein: CASSLSTVNTEAFF. Looking up the rest from reference TRBV5-1 and TRBJ1-1 gives the full variable domain: KAGVTQTPRYLIKTRGQQVTLSCSPISGHRSVSWYQQTPGQGLQFLFEYFSETQRNKGNFPGRFSGRQFSNSRSEMNVSTLELGDSALYLCASSLSTVNTEAFFGQGTRLTVV.

This clone was observed a handful of times. The chain carries TRBV15 and TRBJ1-4; 7 bases agree with TRBD1. Trimming removed 5 bases from V and 10 bases from J; junction bases left unmatched: 7. Germline V gives CDR1 LNHNV, CDR2 YYDKDF (reference sequence). CDR3 length: 13 amino acids. The CDR3 spells CATSARGNRKLFF. The DNA of the CDR3 is TGTGCCACCAGCGCCAGGGGGAACAGAAAACTGTTTTTT.

The gene calls are TRBV11-2 and TRBJ2-7; 10 bases are a match to TRBD2. Losses at the gene ends were 1 base for V and 4 bases for J; bases not matched to a gene: 7. CDR1 is SGHAT, CDR2 FQNNGV, per germline. This CDR3 spans 16 amino acids. CDR3 region: CASSLVISGRIYEQYF. The CDR3 bases are TGTGCCAGCAGCTTAGTGATTAGCGGGAGGATTTACGAGCAGTACTTC.

The gene calls are TRBV28 and TRBJ1-1; TRBD1 is a possible D gene (5 bases). V lost 7 bases, J lost 2 bases, and 14 bases lay in between. Germline CDR1 reads MDHEN; CDR2 reads SYDVKM. This CDR3 has 14 residues. CDR3 protein: CASKDMGPNTEAFF. In nucleotides, the CDR3 is TGTGCCAGCAAGGATATGGGGCCAAACACTGAAGCTTTCTTT.

This sequence joins TRBV5-1 and TRBJ2-2, with 12 bases lining up with TRBD2. The CDR3 contains 16 residues. The germline V gene has CDR1 SGHRS and CDR2 YFSETQ. V lost 4 bases, J lost 1 base, and 2 bases stayed unmatched. The CDR3 DNA follows: TGCGCCAGCAGCCGGACTAGCGGGGAGAACACCGGGGAGCTGTTTTTT. The encoded protein is CASSRTSGENTGELFF. Filled out from reference TRBV5-1 and TRBJ2-2, the complete variable domain reads KAGVTQTPRYLIKTRGQQVTLSCSPISGHRSVSWYQQTPGQGLQFLFEYFSETQRNKGNFPGRFSGRQFSNSRSEMNVSTLELGDSALYLCASSRTSGENTGELFFGEGSRLTVL.

The J gene is TRBJ1-1, the V gene TRBV2; 8 bases match TRBD1. The CDR3 is 17 residues long. Germline CDR1 reads SNHLY; CDR2 reads FYNNEI. Losses at the gene ends were 4 bases for V and 3 bases for J; bases not matched to a gene: 13. The CDR3 here is CASSVSGGKSYDTEAFF. The CDR3 DNA is TGTGCCAGCAGTGTTTCAGGGGGCAAATCCTATGACACTGAAGCTTTCTTT.

About this clone itself: Within the sample, other DNA sequences also encode this same CDR3. The chain is built from TRBV4-2 and TRBJ1-4; TRBD1 is a possible D gene (5 bases). The CDR3 contains 18 residues. Trimming pared 6 bases from V and 0 bases from J, leaving 20 bases between. Looked up from germline, CDR1 is LGHNA and CDR2 is YNFKEQ. CDR3 sequence (DNA): TGTGCCAGCAGTCAATACAGGCCAAGCTTAGCAACTAATGAAAAACTGTTTTTT. Encoded protein: CASSQYRPSLATNEKLFF.

In this sample, this clone turned up once. The rearrangement uses TRBV2 and TRBJ1-1; the D is unclear. The ends were cut back, 7 bases at V and 1 base at J, with 10 bases in the middle. The CDR3 is 13 residues long. Germline V lookup: CDR1 SNHLY, CDR2 FYNNEI. CDR3: CASTARRNTEAFF. The CDR3 DNA is TGTGCCAGCACGGCTAGGCGGAACACTGAAGCTTTCTTT. Together with reference TRBV2 and TRBJ1-1, the CDR3 gives the full variable domain: EPEVTQTPSHQVTQMGQEVILRCVPISNHLYFYWYRQILGQKVEFLVSFYNNEISEKSEIFDDQFSVERPDGSNFTLKIRSTKLEDSAMYFCASTARRNTEAFFGQGTRLTVV.

In its sample, this clone was seen a few times. The DNA for the CDR3 is TGTGCCAGCAGCCAGTCCGGGACTAGCGGGTTGAGGACCCAGTACTTC. It yields the protein CASSQSGTSGLRTQYF. This chain connects TRBV14 to TRBJ2-5, with 12 bases identical to TRBD2. The CDR3 length is 16 residues. V dropped 3 bases and J dropped 7; count of bases not matched to a gene: 9. The germline V gene encodes CDR1 SGHDN and CDR2 FVKESK.

The chain carries TRBV29-1 and TRBJ1-4; TRBD1 matches 7 bases. V lost 5 bases to trimming and J lost 6 bases; unmatched junction nucleotides: 6. This CDR3 comprises 13 residues. From germline, CDR1 is SQVTM and CDR2 ANQGSEA. CDR3 nucleotides: TGCAGCGTTTTACAGGGGAACGATGAAAAACTGTTTTTT. Translation: CSVLQGNDEKLFF. Complete variable domain (other parts from reference TRBV29-1 and TRBJ1-4): SAVISQKPSRDICQRGTSLTIQCQVDSQVTMMFWYRQQPGQSLTLIATANQGSEATYESGFVIDKFPISRPNLTFSTLTVSNMSPEDSSIYLCSVLQGNDEKLFFGSGTQLSVL.

This clone was observed a single time. A read error may produce the germline difference seen at one junction end. V and J are TRBV5-4 and TRBJ2-1; TRBD2 might be the D (6 bases). Per the germline V gene, CDR1 is SGHNT and CDR2 is YYREEE (reference sequence). CDR3 length equals 17 residues. The CDR3 sequence is CASSFHTQRVLYSEQFF. DNA of the CDR3: TGTGCCAGCAGCTTCCATACACAGCGGGTACTATACAGTGAGCAGTTCTTC.

The rearrangement uses TRBV19 and TRBJ2-3, with a possible D match to TRBD2 (5 bases). The ends were cut back, 7 bases at V and 0 bases at J, with 11 bases in the middle. Germline V gene data show CDR1 as LNHDA and CDR2 as SQIVND (reference sequence). The CDR3 runs 14 residues. CDR3 loop: CASKGLASTDTQYF. DNA of the CDR3: TGTGCCAGTAAGGGCCTAGCTAGCACAGATACGCAGTATTTT. Drawing the rest from reference TRBV19 and TRBJ2-3, the complete variable domain is DGGITQSPKYLFRKEGQNVTLSCEQNLNHDAMYWYRQDPGQGLRLIYYSQIVNDFQKGDIAEGYSVSREKKESFPLTVTSAQKNPTAFYLCASKGLASTDTQYFGPGTRLTVL.

The V and J genes are TRBV2 and TRBJ1-2; D not certain. CDR1 and CDR2 from the germline V gene are SNHLY and FYNNEI. The CDR3 length is 13 residues. V lost 11 bases and J 8 bases, leaving 21 bases between the germline ends. CDR3 sequence: CAGQARREGGYTF. DNA for the CDR3: TGTGCCGGCCAGGCGAGAAGGGAGGGCGGCTACACCTTC.

This clone was counted once. An end of the junction differs from the germline gene, which may be a read error. The chain carries TRBV7-7 and TRBJ2-2; D remains ambiguous. Germline V lookup: CDR1 SSHAT, CDR2 FNYEAQ (reference sequence). CDR3 size: 14 residues. In nucleotides, the CDR3 is TGTGCTAGCAGCTCGGCTAGTGGTACCGGGGAGCTGTTTTTT. This sequence encodes CASSSASGTGELFF.

In its sample, this clone was seen once. The CDR3 sequence is CASSGGAAGGVTDTQYF. The DNA for the CDR3 is TGTGCCAGCAGTGGGGGGGCAGCGGGAGGGGTCACAGATACGCAGTATTTT. The chain carries TRBV27 and TRBJ2-3; TRBD2 agrees at 10 bases. V lost 5 bases, J lost 2 bases, and 10 bases stayed unmatched. This CDR3 contains 17 residues. Per the germline V gene, CDR1 is MNHEY and CDR2 is SMNVEV (reference sequence).

This sequence joins TRBV28 and TRBJ1-1; 8 positions agree with TRBD1. CDR1 MDHEN and CDR2 SYDVKM come from the germline V gene. The CDR3 consists of 17 residues. J was trimmed by 4 bases and V by 3 bases; bases with no gene match: 13. CDR3 protein: CASSFRAGGVWSTEAFF. CDR3 in DNA: TGTGCCAGCAGTTTTCGGGCAGGGGGCGTTTGGAGCACTGAAGCTTTCTTT.

The chain couples TRBV5-1 to TRBJ2-1; D may be TRBD2 (6 bases). CDR3 length equals 13 residues. In germline, CDR1 is SGHRS, CDR2 YFSETQ. Trimming removed 3 bases from V and 8 bases from J, with 12 bases in between. CDR3 amino acids: CASSSGSGDEQFF. The CDR3 DNA reads TGCGCCAGCAGCTCCGGGAGTGGCGATGAGCAGTTCTTC.

This chain uses TRBV6-5 with TRBJ1-5, with TRBD1 matching 7 bases. The CDR3 is made up of 14 amino acids. V shed 6 bases and J 3 bases; nucleotides not matched to a gene: 5. CDR1 is MNHEY and CDR2 is SVGAGI in the germline V gene. This CDR3 reads CASSLTGLNQPQHF. Written as DNA, the CDR3 is TGTGCCAGCAGCCTGACAGGGCTCAATCAGCCCCAGCATTTT.

The chain recombines TRBV19 with TRBJ2-1; D gene uncertain. CDR1 and CDR2 (germline): LNHDA, SQIVND (reference sequence). The CDR3 totals 14 residues. V lost 10 bases, J lost 0 bases, and 13 bases lay in between. The CDR3 spells CATKLGVSYNEQFF. CDR3 DNA sequence: TGTGCCACTAAACTGGGCGTCTCCTACAATGAGCAGTTCTTC.

The table lists this clone with a few counts. The chain combines TRBV28 with TRBJ1-2; D gene uncertain. V lost 1 base, J lost 5 bases, and 5 bases lay in between. CDR3 size: 12 residues. Per the germline V gene, CDR1 is MDHEN and CDR2 is SYDVKM. The CDR3 protein is CASSLSGYGYTF. The CDR3 DNA is TGTGCCAGCAGTTTATCGGGGTATGGCTACACCTTC.

This chain uses TRBV28 with TRBJ1-3, with D tentatively TRBD1 (5 bases). V dropped 3 bases and J dropped 4 bases, with 19 bases sitting between them. The CDR3 contains 17 residues. Germline V CDR1 and CDR2: MDHEN, SYDVKM. Here the CDR3 reads CASSFRGTFSVGNTIYF. DNA for the CDR3: TGTGCCAGCAGTTTTCGAGGGACTTTCAGTGTGGGAAACACCATATATTTT. The full variable domain, in which reference TRBV28 and TRBJ1-3 provide the parts outside the CDR3, is DVKVTQSSRYLVKRTGEKVFLECVQDMDHENMFWYRQDPGLGLRLIYFSYDVKMKEKGDIPEGYSVSREKKERFSLILESASTNQTSMYLCASSFRGTFSVGNTIYFGEGSWLTVV.

This rearrangement joins TRBV13 to TRBJ2-7; 8 nucleotides agree with TRBD1. The trim removed 0 bases at V and 6 bases at J, leaving 10 bases unmatched. Germline V lookup: CDR1 PRHDT, CDR2 FYEKMQ (reference sequence). CDR3 length equals 16 residues. This chain's CDR3 is CASSLGVGQGAREQYF. The CDR3 bases are TGTGCCAGCAGCTTAGGGGTCGGGCAGGGGGCGCGCGAGCAGTACTTC. The full variable domain, rest sourced from reference TRBV13 and TRBJ2-7, is AAGVIQSPRHLIKEKRETATLKCYPIPRHDTVYWYQQGPGQDPQFLISFYEKMQSDKGSIPDRFSAQQFSDYHSELNMSSLELGDSALYFCASSLGVGQGAREQYFGPGTRLTVT.